The present TCR beta chain was sequenced within a study of beta chain features in type 1 diabetes. Study details: All samples yielded around 98,000,000 examined sorted cells.

Germline CDR1 is MNHEY and CDR2 is SVGAGI. There are 14 residues in the CDR3. V dropped 6 bases and J dropped 7; count of bases not matched to a gene: 7. Reverse transcription of all isolated RNA meant that expressed TCRB transcripts were sequenced. Method: immunoSEQ multiplex PCR; TCRdb's copy keeps in-frame clones and lacks some. Of approximately 340,000 clones listed, about 14% are singletons. Findings of the study overall: The cDNA sequencing approach could over-represent high-TCR-expressing cells. A greater similarity of naive, central memory and Treg TCRB repertoires was seen among patients than among healthy donors. It was not settled here whether HLA type affects TCRB rearrangement.

Points on this clone: Its antigen is not known.

The receptor was isolated from a young woman in good health. This rearrangement joins TRBV6-5 to TRBJ2-2, with 8 nucleotides matching TRBD2. What was sequenced was naive CD4+ T cells from blood. DNA for the CDR3: TGTGCCAGCAGCCAGGGACTAGTGGGCGGGGAGCTGTTTTTT. Encoded protein: CASSQGLVGGELFF.